This entry concerns a single T cell receptor beta chain. This clone was observed a handful of times. The antigen this receptor binds is unknown. The sample holds no much larger clone one base away, and base qualities are not on file. TCRbeta CDR3 regions were profiled with the immunoSEQ Assay using bias-controlled multiplex PCR amplification of genomic DNA. In the original analysis: The absolute abundance of each unique TCRbeta CDR3 region was quantified after sequences were collapsed and filtered. Differential abundance was assessed using a binomial (Fisher-equivalent) model and a beta-binomial model in which time-dependent variance fitted from healthy donors was added. Clones with fewer than 5 combined templates were removed, and differential abundance was called for clones with a Benjamini-Hochberg FDR below 0.01. Using the form v = (b*log(k)+a)^2, the beta-binomial variance was modeled as a function of the total template count across the two samples. TCRdb limited this immuneACCESS table to in-frame rearrangements with V and J called. A share of clones is missing; checked studies link under half to unresolved V genes, and the rest is unexplained. V and J calls and clone size are given by that table; D and trimming were obtained from the DNA. The sample profile shows fewer than 130,000 clones; around 88% of them were found once. The ten largest make up about 17% of the sample.

During the collection period, no immune events, such as infections, were documented for the healthy donors. Healthy-donor blood repertoires served as a training cohort to calibrate time-dependent variance in a beta-binomial model of T-cell clone differential abundance. The training cohort included around ten healthy donors, of whom 3 were female and 7 were male. On average the donors were about 40 years old, and their ages spanned roughly 29 to 64 years. Whole blood from each healthy donor was obtained from a commercial supplier and was collected at three time points approximately 15 days apart. For immunosequencing, genomic DNA was extracted from whole blood that had not been sorted. As encoded in the germline V gene (reference sequence), CDR1 is WNHNN while CDR2 is SYGVQD. V has 3 bases trimmed and J has 2 bases trimmed; junction bases matching no gene number 9. The CDR3 runs 16 residues from the cysteine to the phenylalanine. Here the CDR3 DNA is all that survives: 48 bases in frame from base 1.

These data come from a study of identifying expanded T cells in peripheral blood (dated by TCRdb to between 2018 and 2021). For the wider study: Separate aliquots of the same genomic DNA pool were sequenced to produce technical replicates, and four replicates were compared in pairs.

The paper's findings and limits, for the study overall: Variance in clone template counts between approximately two-week samples significantly increased with total template count across all healthy donors. Across all healthy-donor time intervals, the beta-binomial model significantly lowered both the number of clones called differentially abundant and the false-positive rate. Between technical replicates the binomial model flagged about 1.2 differentially abundant clones, whereas over about 2 weeks the binomial model flagged about 16.4 and over roughly four weeks 19 to 20. The authors expected that over much longer intervals, such as months to years, biological variance in healthy repertoires might increase even further.

The receptor was isolated from a person between 18 and 75 years old in good health. Source material: blood. The rearranged chain carries TRBV10-1 and TRBJ2-5, and 7 junction bases match TRBD2. In nucleotide form, the sequence is TGCGCCAGCAGTGACCTAGCGGCGGCATCTCAAGAGACCCAGTACTTC. This is translated as CASSDLAAASQETQYF.